Sequencing of this T cell receptor beta chain was carried out in a study of shared clonotypes between healthy human individuals. Only in-frame clones appear in the TCRdb table, and some are missing; sequencing was by immunoSEQ multiplex PCR. The data contain roughly 2.2 million clones, more than 85% of them singletons. The CDR3 contains 19 residues. V shed 0 bases, J shed 6 bases, and the junction held 14 bases outside the gene matches. Germline V gene data show CDR1 as SGDLS and CDR2 as YYNGEE. This receptor was taken from a man between 18 and 35 years old in good health. Some clones in this sample may be carry-over from other donors' samples. The chain has TRBV9 and TRBJ2-1, with 11 bases lining up with TRBD2. The material sequenced was naive CD4+ T cells from PBMCs. Subset indicated: CD45RA+ positively selected. CDR3 loop: CASSVAGGGTGLAGNEQFF. The CDR3 coding sequence is TGTGCCAGCAGCGTAGCTGGAGGAGGTACCGGACTAGCGGGCAATGAGCAGTTCTTC.